The 21 T cell receptor beta chains below were found in one sample sequenced in a study of T cells after yellow fever vaccination. TCRdb re-analysed the 5' RACE reads in MiXCR, keeping a single row per CDR3 protein. Of approximately 300,000 distinct CDR3 sequences in the sample, around 7.3% are singletons; the top ten hold 15% to 20%. The sequenced sample was PBMCs, obtained 35 to 50 days after the first yellow fever vaccination. These receptors all stem from a man younger than 30 who received the YFV17D yellow fever vaccine.

This sequence joins TRBV15 and TRBJ2-1; D not resolved. V dropped 2 bases and J dropped 7 bases, with 3 bases sitting between them. CDR1 LNHNV and CDR2 YYDKDF come from the germline V gene (reference sequence). This CDR3 has 11 residues. The CDR3 sequence is CATSRSNEQFF. CDR3 coding DNA: TGTGCCACCAGCAGATCAAATGAGCAGTTCTTC.

The chain recombines TRBV19 with TRBJ1-1; perhaps TRBD1 as D (5 bases). CDR1 is LNHDA, CDR2 SQIVND, per germline (reference sequence). Trimming left V 5 bases short and J 1 base short, with 11 bases between. This CDR3 comprises 14 residues. For the CDR3, the DNA is TGTGCCAGTAGTCTCAGGGCGCCGAACACTGAAGCTTTCTTT. As protein: CASSLRAPNTEAFF.

This sequence joins TRBV27 and TRBJ1-5; D is ambiguous. The CDR3 consists of 13 residues. V lost 3 bases and J 4 bases, leaving 7 bases between the germline ends. Germline V gene sequence: CDR1 MNHEY, CDR2 SMNVEV (reference sequence). Written as DNA, the CDR3 is TGTGCCAGCAGTTTGGTCCCAAATCAGCCCCAGCATTTT. Protein product: CASSLVPNQPQHF.

At least ten counts were recorded for this clonotype. J is TRBJ2-5 and V is TRBV29-1, with TRBD2 matching over 10 bases. Trimming cost V 1 base and J 9 bases; bases outside gene matches: 8. Per germline, CDR1 SQVTM and CDR2 ANQGSEA. The CDR3 is made up of 14 amino acids. The CDR3, as DNA: TGCAGCGTTGAAGTAGCGGGGGGCCGAAAGGCCCAGTACTTC. This translates into CSVEVAGGRKAQYF. The entire variable domain, with the rest obtained from reference TRBV29-1 and TRBJ2-5, is as follows: SAVISQKPSRDICQRGTSLTIQCQVDSQVTMMFWYRQQPGQSLTLIATANQGSEATYESGFVIDKFPISRPNLTFSTLTVSNMSPEDSSIYLCSVEVAGGRKAQYFGPGTRLLVL.

This rearrangement joins TRBV20-1 to TRBJ2-2; D possibly corresponds to TRBD1 (6 bases). V lost 3 bases to trimming and J lost 1 base, with 9 bases between them. The CDR3 extends over 14 amino acids. In germline, CDR1 is DFQATT, CDR2 SNEGSKA (reference sequence). This CDR3 reads CSARKQGNTGELFF. The CDR3 DNA sequence: TGCAGTGCTAGGAAACAGGGGAACACCGGGGAGCTGTTTTTT.

This chain links TRBV3-1 with TRBJ2-3; TRBD2 matches at 15 bases. Unmatched junction bases numbered 7, after V lost 2 bases and J lost 4 bases. Germline assignment: CDR1 LGHDT and CDR2 YNNKEL (reference sequence). This CDR3 region has 18 residues. CDR3 bases: TGTGCCAGCAGCCAACGATGGACTAGCGGGGGGGTGGCAGATACGCAGTATTTT. It is translated as CASSQRWTSGGVADTQYF.

This chain uses TRBV5-1 with TRBJ1-3, with 8 bases fitting TRBD1. The germline V gene has CDR1 SGHRS and CDR2 YFSETQ. V lost 4 bases, J lost 3 bases, and 6 bases stayed unmatched. The CDR3 length is 15 residues. The chain's CDR3 is CASSLQTGGGNTIYF. CDR3 DNA sequence: TGCGCCAGCAGCCTACAAACAGGGGGTGGAAACACCATATATTTT.

This clonotype was seen a few times. The V call is TRBV4-2, the J call TRBJ2-3, with 14 bases that match TRBD2. V lost 3 bases to trimming and J lost 4 bases; unmatched junction nucleotides: 6. Germline V gene lookup returns CDR1 LGHNA and CDR2 YNFKEQ. CDR3 size: 17 residues. The CDR3 region is CASSHSATSGGADTQYF. The CDR3 region has the DNA TGTGCCAGCAGCCATTCCGCGACTAGCGGGGGGGCAGATACGCAGTATTTT.

This clonotype showed up just a few times. The genes are TRBV28 and TRBJ1-1, with D unresolved. This CDR3 has 15 residues. CDR1 MDHEN and CDR2 SYDVKM come from the germline V gene. Trimming pared 7 bases from V and 4 bases from J, leaving 19 bases between. CDR3 amino acids: CASTLATKAGTEAFF. The CDR3 DNA reads TGTGCCAGCACCCTGGCCACGAAGGCGGGCACTGAAGCTTTCTTT.

This clonotype was observed a few times. The chain links TRBV7-9 to TRBJ2-5, with TRBD2 matching over 7 bases. Germline V lookup: CDR1 SEHNR, CDR2 FQNEAQ (reference sequence). J lost 4 bases, V lost 1 base, and 6 bases had no gene match. The length of the CDR3 is 15 residues. CDR3 sequence: CASSLGAREGETQYF. CDR3 DNA sequence: TGTGCCAGCAGCTTAGGGGCCAGGGAGGGAGAGACCCAGTACTTC. Complete variable domain (other parts from reference TRBV7-9 and TRBJ2-5): DTGVSQNPRHKITKRGQNVTFRCDPISEHNRLYWYRQTLGQGPEFLTYFQNEAQLEKSRLLSDRFSAERPKGSFSTLEIQRTEQGDSAMYLCASSLGAREGETQYFGPGTRLLVL.

This clonotype was seen many times. V gene TRBV29-1 combines with J gene TRBJ2-7; D uncertain. The CDR3 runs 14 residues. V lost 7 bases and J 4 bases, leaving 20 bases between the germline ends. CDR1 and CDR2 (germline): SQVTM, ANQGSEA. The CDR3 sequence is CSAMKGQDGYEQYF. CDR3 coding DNA: TGCAGCGCTATGAAGGGCCAGGACGGATACGAGCAGTACTTC.

The chain employs TRBV18 and TRBJ2-7, with unresolved D. In germline, CDR1 is KGHSH, CDR2 LQKENI. V shed 6 bases and J shed 3 bases, with 6 bases lying between them. The CDR3 runs to 11 residues. The CDR3: CASSSRYEQYF. In nucleotides, the CDR3 is TGTGCCAGCTCGTCCCGCTACGAGCAGTACTTC.

The sample holds many counts of this clonotype. The rearrangement joins TRBV5-1 to TRBJ2-7; a weak D match, TRBD2 (6 bases). The germline V gene has CDR1 SGHRS and CDR2 YFSETQ. The CDR3 has 14 amino acids. V lost 0 bases and J 4 bases, leaving 11 bases between the germline ends. The CDR3 DNA is TGCGCCAGCAGCTTGGTGGTTAGCGGATACGAGCAGTACTTC. This codes for CASSLVVSGYEQYF.

In this sample, this clonotype turned up once. The rearrangement uses TRBV19 and TRBJ2-1, with 9 bases matching TRBD2. This CDR3 spans 18 amino acids. The V and J ends lost 2 bases and 0 bases, in that order; junction bases with no gene match: 8. In germline, CDR1 is LNHDA, CDR2 SQIVND (reference sequence). For the CDR3, the DNA is TGTGCCAGTAGTATATGGTCTAGCGGGACCATCTCCTACAATGAGCAGTTCTTC. Translating gives CASSIWSSGTISYNEQFF.

The V call is TRBV4-1, the J call TRBJ1-5; 8 nucleotides align to TRBD1. The CDR3 runs to 16 residues. Germline V gives CDR1 MGHRA, CDR2 YSYEKL. The ends lost 2 bases at V and 4 bases at J; junction bases unmatched: 7. CDR3 loop: CASSQFLDRANQPQHF. CDR3 sequence (DNA): TGCGCCAGCAGCCAATTCCTGGACAGGGCAAATCAGCCCCAGCATTTT.

This chain links TRBV7-3 with TRBJ1-1; 7 bases match TRBD1. The V segment lost 9 bases and the J segment 4 bases; nucleotides outside the gene matches: 5. Germline V gene data show CDR1 as SGHTA and CDR2 as FQGTGA. The CDR3 has 12 amino acids. As DNA, the CDR3 is TGTGCCAGTACAGGGGAGGGCACTGAAGCTTTCTTT. This encodes CASTGEGTEAFF.

This clonotype was seen more than once but under ten times. The chain combines TRBV7-6 with TRBJ2-3; the match to TRBD2 covers 11 bases. The CDR3 contains 17 residues. The trim removed 0 bases at V and 6 bases at J, leaving 8 bases unmatched. CDR1 is SGHVS and CDR2 is FNYEAQ in the germline V gene. In DNA form, the CDR3 reads TGTGCCAGCAGCTTAGCCCGACTAGCGGGGTCTTGGGATACGCAGTATTTT. This encodes CASSLARLAGSWDTQYF.

The V call is TRBV7-2, the J call TRBJ2-3; D unresolved. Trimming took off 2 bases at V and 7 bases at J, with 7 bases between the two ends. This CDR3 contains 12 residues. Per the germline V gene, CDR1 is SGHTA and CDR2 is FQGNSA. The CDR3 sequence is CASSLLSYTQYF. The CDR3 DNA is TGTGCCAGCAGCTTATTAAGTTATACGCAGTATTTT.

This clonotype turned up a few times. This chain connects TRBV11-2 to TRBJ2-2; a weak D match, TRBD2 (6 bases). V lost 0 bases to trimming and J lost 4 bases, with 12 bases between them. The CDR3 length is 16 residues. CDR1 and CDR2 from the germline V gene are SGHAT and FQNNGV. CDR3 DNA: TGTGCCAGCAGCTTAGAAGGAGGGGCTGGCACCGGGGAGCTGTTTTTT. It codes for CASSLEGGAGTGELFF.

CDR3: CASSSDRAGNSPLHF. Written as DNA, the CDR3 is TGTGCCAGCAGTTCCGACAGGGCGGGCAATTCACCCCTCCACTTT. The chain joins TRBV27 to TRBJ1-6, with 7 bases fitting TRBD1. V lost 4 bases and J lost 7; bases outside the gene matches: 7. In germline, CDR1 is MNHEY, CDR2 SMNVEV (reference sequence). CDR3 length equals 15 residues.

This clonotype was counted between two and nine times. The DNA for the CDR3 is TGTGCCAGCAGCCAAGATACGACCAGGACCGGGGAGCTGTTTTTT. It translates to CASSQDTTRTGELFF. The chain employs TRBV3-1 and TRBJ2-2; no firm D call. The ends were cut back, 0 bases at V and 5 bases at J, with 10 bases in the middle. Looked up from germline, CDR1 is LGHDT and CDR2 is YNNKEL (reference sequence). The CDR3 is 15 amino acids.